One sample yielded the 19 T cell receptor beta chains listed below, sequenced in a study of CD8+CD57+ T cells in acquired aplastic anemia. CD8+CD57+ cell expansion, shown by flow cytometry, had occurred in the patients selected for sequencing. Genomic DNA was employed as the template in profiling TCR beta VDJ and CDR3. Each CDR3 protein is one row after TCRdb ran MiXCR on the reads. The repertoire has approximately 190,000 distinct CDR3 sequences, around 45% of them found once; the top ten carry around a tenth. The material sequenced was sorted CD4+, CD8+, or CD8+CD57+ T cells (not recorded which) from PBMCs. The receptors derive from a human donor with aplastic anemia.

This clonotype has at least ten counts. The chain uses TRBV7-2 and TRBJ2-7; TRBD2 matches 7 bases. Germline CDR1 SGHTA, CDR2 FQGNSA. V trimming: 3 bases; J trimming: 0 bases; junction bases outside the gene matches: 8. The CDR3 consists of 16 residues. Here the CDR3 DNA reads TGTGCCAGCAGCTTCGCTACTAGCGTCTACTCCTACGAGCAGTACTTC. Translation: CASSFATSVYSYEQYF.

This chain connects TRBV10-3 to TRBJ2-1; D may be TRBD2 (6 bases). V lost 7 bases to trimming and J lost 5 bases, with 12 bases between them. Germline V gene data show CDR1 as ENHRY and CDR2 as SYGVKD. CDR3 size: 13 residues. CDR3 loop: CAITGTGNNEQFF. The CDR3 DNA reads TGTGCCATCACCGGGACTGGAAACAATGAGCAGTTCTTC.

The chain uses TRBV20-1 and TRBJ2-1; no clear D gene. CDR1 is DFQATT and CDR2 is SNEGSKA in the germline V gene (reference sequence). CDR3 length equals 12 residues. V was shortened by 3 bases and J by 8 bases, with 11 bases between the two germline ends. The CDR3 spells CSARRQDDEQFF. As DNA, the CDR3 is TGCAGTGCTAGGCGTCAAGACGATGAGCAGTTCTTC.

This clonotype was seen many times. The chain uses TRBV11-3 and TRBJ2-7; D is perhaps TRBD2 (5 bases). The CDR3 has 14 residues. The V gene's germline CDR1 is SGHNT and CDR2 YENEEA. The ends were cut back, 1 base at V and 2 bases at J, with 9 bases in the middle. CDR3 bases: TGTGCCAGCAGCTTAGTCCGGGAAACCTACGAGCAGTACTTC. The encoded protein is CASSLVRETYEQYF.

At least ten counts were recorded for this clonotype. This chain uses TRBV20-1 with TRBJ1-1; D is uncertain. Trimming took off 3 bases at V and 0 bases at J, with 8 bases between the two ends. Germline CDR1 and CDR2: DFQATT and SNEGSKA (reference sequence). CDR3 size: 13 residues. CDR3 protein: CSASRQLNTEAFF. In DNA, the CDR3 is TGCAGTGCTAGTAGGCAGTTGAACACTGAAGCTTTCTTT.

The J gene is TRBJ2-7, the V gene TRBV4-2; 7 nucleotides agree with TRBD1. CDR1 and CDR2 from the germline V gene are LGHNA and YNFKEQ. V was pared by 0 bases and J by 0 bases, with 5 bases of the junction left unmatched. The CDR3 runs 16 residues. CDR3 DNA: TGTGCCAGCAGCCAAGATCCGGGACAGATCTCCTACGAGCAGTACTTC. It is translated as CASSQDPGQISYEQYF.

As concerns this clonotype: Given the absence of the conserved phenylalanine or tryptophan at the CDR3 end, a read error is likely. The rearrangement joins TRBV4-1 to TRBJ2-7, with TRBD2 identical over 8 bases. Germline CDR1 reads MGHRA; CDR2 reads YSYEKL. CDR3 length equals 18 residues. Losses at the gene ends were 0 bases for V and 6 bases for J; bases not matched to a gene: 16. CDR3 protein: CASSQETSGKTLGREQYL. The CDR3 DNA follows: TGCGCCAGCAGCCAAGAAACTAGCGGAAAAACCCTTGGGCGCGAGCAGTACCTC.

This chain links TRBV7-9 with TRBJ2-7; D ambiguous. Germline V CDR1 and CDR2: SEHNR, FQNEAQ (reference sequence). CDR3 length equals 13 residues. Trimming removed 5 bases from V and 2 bases from J, with 10 bases in between. The CDR3 loop reads CASSPYLAYEQYF. CDR3 nucleotide sequence: TGTGCCAGCAGCCCCTACTTGGCCTACGAGCAGTACTTC.

This clonotype was counted at least ten times. V is TRBV29-1 and J is TRBJ2-6, with a possible D match to TRBD1 (6 bases). V lost 6 bases to trimming and J lost 3 bases, with 12 bases between them. Per germline, CDR1 SQVTM and CDR2 ANQGSEA. The CDR3 runs 14 residues. The CDR3 loop is CSVHREGGANVLTF. The DNA of the CDR3 is TGCAGCGTCCACAGGGAAGGTGGGGCCAACGTCCTGACTTTC.

V and J are TRBV4-1 and TRBJ2-7; TRBD1 agrees at 10 bases. The CDR3 runs 15 residues. CDR1 and CDR2 from the germline V gene are MGHRA and YSYEKL. J gave up 4 bases and V 4 bases, and 7 bases lay outside the gene matches. In nucleotides, the CDR3 is TGCGCCAGCAGCCGCGACAGGGGGCGCGGGTACGAGCAGTACTTC. This sequence encodes CASSRDRGRGYEQYF.

This chain joins TRBV5-4 and TRBJ2-7; D unresolved. Deletions cut 0 bases from V and 3 bases from J, with 10 bases between. This CDR3 comprises 14 residues. Germline values: CDR1 SGHNT, CDR2 YYREEE (reference sequence). CDR3 nucleotides: TGTGCCAGCAGCTTGGATGAACAAGGCTACGAGCAGTACTTC. Its protein is CASSLDEQGYEQYF.

This rearrangement joins TRBV15 to TRBJ1-2; D may be TRBD1 (5 bases). Germline lookup yields CDR1 LNHNV and CDR2 YYDKDF (reference sequence). The CDR3 loop spans 13 amino acids. V shed 5 bases and J shed 0 bases, with 7 bases lying between them. The CDR3 loop reads CATSGGANYGYTF. Here the CDR3 DNA reads TGTGCCACCAGCGGGGGGGCTAACTATGGCTACACCTTC.

In this sample, this clonotype turned up a few times. The chain uses TRBV19 and TRBJ2-3, with D hard to call. This CDR3 is 12 amino acids long. The V and J ends lost 6 bases and 4 bases respectively, with 8 bases between them. CDR1 LNHDA and CDR2 SQIVND come from the germline V gene (reference sequence). CDR3 in amino acids: CASSTTADTQYF. The CDR3 region has the DNA TGTGCCAGTAGCACCACCGCAGATACGCAGTATTTT.

The chain employs TRBV19 and TRBJ2-7; possibly TRBD2 for D (5 bases). There are 14 residues in the CDR3. The V gene's germline CDR1 is LNHDA and CDR2 SQIVND (reference sequence). Trimming took 3 bases from V and 7 from J, leaving 16 bases between them. The CDR3 DNA reads as TGTGCCAGTAGTATTGACCGGCCCGGCGGGGAGCAGTACTTC. The encoded protein is CASSIDRPGGEQYF.

Many counts were recorded for this clonotype. The genes are TRBV4-1 and TRBJ2-7; 9 bases line up with TRBD2. V shed 3 bases and J 4 bases; nucleotides not matched to a gene: 13. This CDR3 comprises 17 residues. Looked up from germline, CDR1 is MGHRA and CDR2 is YSYEKL. CDR3 loop: CASSHQIITSGRYEQYF. As DNA, the CDR3 is TGCGCCAGCAGCCACCAAATCATAACTAGCGGGCGGTACGAGCAGTACTTC.

This chain links TRBV7-6 with TRBJ1-6, with a weak D call TRBD1 (5 bases). V dropped 1 base and J dropped 7 bases, with 8 bases sitting between them. Germline V gene lookup returns CDR1 SGHVS and CDR2 FNYEAQ. This CDR3 contains 14 residues. In DNA form, the CDR3 reads TGTGCCAGCAGCTTAGGAGGGGAGAATTCACCCCTCCACTTT. Amino acids: CASSLGGENSPLHF.

J is TRBJ1-1 and V is TRBV2; TRBD1 aligns across 8 bases. CDR1 and CDR2 (germline): SNHLY, FYNNEI. The length of the CDR3 is 13 residues. The ends lost 7 bases at V and 5 bases at J; junction bases unmatched: 6. CDR3 sequence (DNA): TGTGCCAGCATGGGACAGGTCCAGACTGAAGCTTTCTTT. Protein sequence: CASMGQVQTEAFF. Full variable domain (remainder filled in from reference TRBV2 and TRBJ1-1): EPEVTQTPSHQVTQMGQEVILRCVPISNHLYFYWYRQILGQKVEFLVSFYNNEISEKSEIFDDQFSVERPDGSNFTLKIRSTKLEDSAMYFCASMGQVQTEAFFGQGTRLTVV.

The genes are TRBV25-1 and TRBJ2-3; the match to TRBD2 covers 9 bases. The J segment lost 6 bases and the V segment lost 5 bases, leaving 6 bases of the junction unmatched. The CDR3 runs to 14 residues. Germline V lookup: CDR1 MGHDK, CDR2 SYGVNS. This CDR3 is CASSTSGGRDTQYF. The CDR3 DNA reads TGTGCCAGCAGTACGAGCGGGGGGAGGGATACGCAGTATTTT.

The V gene is TRBV10-1, the J gene TRBJ1-5; TRBD1 agrees at 7 bases. CDR1 is WNHNN, CDR2 SYGVQD, per germline (reference sequence). The CDR3 has 13 residues. V lost 4 bases, J lost 7 bases, and 4 bases stayed unmatched. In nucleotides, the CDR3 is TGCGCCAGCAGTGGCGGAGGGGGCCAGCCCCAGCATTTT. Protein product: CASSGGGGQPQHF.